These 19 T cell receptor beta chains share one sample of origin, sequenced in a study of human T cells and chemical hapten exposure. Treatment denoted: therapeutic diphenylcyclopropenone sensitization with weekly scalp DPC. The library labeled individual cDNA molecules by adding unique molecular identifiers to them. TCRdb re-analysed the reads in MiXCR, keeping a single row per CDR3 protein. Found here are about 2,800 distinct CDR3 sequences, roughly 40% of them singletons; the top ten hold approximately 9.9%. The sample consisted of whole blood, taken before DPC sensitization or 2, 6, or about 24 weeks after (not recorded which). The receptors originated from an adult with alopecia areata. Some clones in this sample may be carry-over from other donors' samples. This table probably holds off-target reads from a library built for another chain.

The J gene is TRBJ2-5, the V gene TRBV2; D is perhaps TRBD1 (5 bases). V was clipped by 6 bases and J by 4 bases, with 18 bases between them. The germline CDR1 and CDR2 sequences are SNHLY and FYNNEI. The CDR3 contains 15 residues. For the CDR3, the DNA is TGTGCCAGCAGGAAGGAGTCCTGGGGCGGAGAGACCCAGTACTTC. Translation gives CASRKESWGGETQYF.

This chain joins TRBV28 and TRBJ2-5; D ambiguous. The CDR3 loop spans 11 amino acids. Per the germline V gene, CDR1 is MDHEN and CDR2 is SYDVKM. Trimming removed 7 bases at V and 7 bases at J, with 10 bases between. DNA for the CDR3: TGTGCCAGCAACTTGTTTGGGACCCAGTACTTC. Translating it yields CASNLFGTQYF. Supplemented by reference TRBV28 and TRBJ2-5, the full variable domain reads DVKVTQSSRYLVKRTGEKVFLECVQDMDHENMFWYRQDPGLGLRLIYFSYDVKMKEKGDIPEGYSVSREKKERFSLILESASTNQTSMYLCASNLFGTQYFGPGTRLLVL.

This clonotype was counted only a few times. This chain joins TRBV12-3 or TRBV12-4 and TRBJ2-3, with 8 bases that match TRBD2. V lost 7 bases to trimming and J lost 0 bases; unmatched junction nucleotides: 9. This CDR3 is built from 16 residues. The CDR3 spells CASTPGGVFSTDTQYF. CDR3 nucleotides: TGTGCCAGCACCCCCGGGGGGGTCTTTAGCACAGATACGCAGTATTTT.

There are a few counts of this clonotype. The chain couples TRBV7-6 to TRBJ2-5; D remains unclear. CDR1 is SGHVS, CDR2 FNYEAQ, per germline. Trimming took off 2 bases at V and 4 bases at J, with 8 bases between the two ends. The CDR3 has 13 amino acids. CDR3 sequence reads: CASSLRARETQYF. In nucleotides, the CDR3 is TGTGCCAGCAGCTTACGGGCAAGAGAGACCCAGTACTTC.

The table lists this clonotype with a few counts. V and J are TRBV7-9 and TRBJ2-4, with D uncertain. The CDR3 runs 15 residues. With 0 bases removed from V and 0 bases from J, the gap between germline ends came to 6 bases. Germline CDR1 reads SEHNR; CDR2 reads FQNEAQ (reference sequence). The CDR3 DNA reads TGTGCCAGCAGCTTAGCGTCCCTAGCCAAAAACATTCAGTACTTC. This encodes CASSLASLAKNIQYF.

In this sample, this clonotype turned up a few times. J is TRBJ2-5 and V is TRBV29-1, with D maybe TRBD1 (7 bases). The V gene lost 6 bases and the J gene lost 2 bases, with 10 bases spanning the gap. Per the germline V gene, CDR1 is SQVTM and CDR2 is ANQGSEA. The CDR3 is 12 residues long. The CDR3: CSVAGQQETQYF. CDR3 nucleotide sequence: TGCAGCGTCGCGGGACAGCAAGAGACCCAGTACTTC. The entire variable domain, with the rest obtained from reference TRBV29-1 and TRBJ2-5, is as follows: SAVISQKPSRDICQRGTSLTIQCQVDSQVTMMFWYRQQPGQSLTLIATANQGSEATYESGFVIDKFPISRPNLTFSTLTVSNMSPEDSSIYLCSVAGQQETQYFGPGTRLLVL.

The chain joins TRBV10-3 to TRBJ2-2; 7 bases are shared with TRBD1. This CDR3 spans 13 amino acids. The germline CDR1 and CDR2 sequences are ENHRY and SYGVKD. Trimming cost V 7 bases and J 8 bases; bases outside gene matches: 7. The CDR3 reads CAINGQAPGELFF. CDR3 bases: TGTGCCATCAATGGACAGGCGCCAGGGGAGCTGTTTTTT.

The genes are TRBV12-5 and TRBJ2-5; 8 bases agree with TRBD2. The junction had 6 bases not matched to a gene; V was cut back by 6 bases and J by 3 bases. The CDR3 covers 14 residues. The germline gives CDR1 LGHNT, CDR2 FRNRAP. This CDR3 is CASGRSGLEETQYF. For the CDR3, the DNA is TGTGCTAGTGGCCGTTCGGGACTAGAAGAGACCCAGTACTTC.

The chain carries TRBV2 and TRBJ2-7; possibly TRBD1 or TRBD2 for D (5 bases each). The CDR3 length is 12 residues. Trimming removed 6 bases from V and 5 bases from J, with 11 bases in between. The germline gives CDR1 SNHLY, CDR2 FYNNEI. Here the CDR3 reads CASRVRGHEQYF. CDR3 nucleotides: TGTGCCAGCAGGGTTCGGGGCCACGAGCAGTACTTC.

This clonotype has just one count. This sequence joins TRBV6-2 or TRBV6-3 and TRBJ2-1; D is possibly TRBD1 or TRBD2 (5 bases each). The V and J ends lost 7 bases and 0 bases respectively, with 13 bases between them. Germline CDR1 is MNHEY and CDR2 is SVGEGT. The CDR3 has 15 residues. Here the CDR3 DNA reads TGTGCCAGCACCTTGGGACGCAGCTCCTACAATGAGCAGTTCTTC. This translates into CASTLGRSSYNEQFF.

This chain links TRBV28 with TRBJ2-7, with TRBD1 matching 8 bases. After removal of 3 bases from V and 9 bases from J, the junction contained 1 base not matched to a gene. This CDR3 has 11 residues. Germline loops: CDR1 MDHEN, CDR2 SYDVKM. The CDR3 coding sequence is TGTGCCAGCAGTTTCCAGGGGGCGCAGTACTTC. It specifies CASSFQGAQYF.

The genes are TRBV21-1 and TRBJ2-7; the D call of TRBD1 is as the table states it, not checked on the DNA. TRBV21-1 is tagged as a pseudogene. The CDR3 is made up of 15 amino acids. The DNA of the CDR3 is TGTGCCAGCAGCATGACAGGGGAGAACTCCTACGAGCAGTACTTC. It specifies CASSMTGENSYEQYF.

This clonotype showed up just a few times. The genes are TRBV2 and TRBJ2-1, with a tentative D call TRBD2 (6 bases). From germline, CDR1 is SNHLY and CDR2 FYNNEI. Between the trimmed V and J ends, which lost 6 bases and 4 bases, there was a span of 16 bases. CDR3 length: 15 amino acids. In DNA, the CDR3 is TGTGCCAGCAGCTCTGAGGAGGGAACGTACAATGAGCAGTTCTTC. Translating gives CASSSEEGTYNEQFF.

This sequence joins TRBV5-6 and TRBJ2-5; 8 bases agree with TRBD1. CDR1 and CDR2 from the germline V gene are SGHDT and YYEEEE. J gave up 5 bases and V 2 bases, and 5 bases lay outside the gene matches. The CDR3 covers 14 residues. The CDR3 DNA reads as TGTGCCAGCAGCTTTGCAGGGGGCGCGGAGACCCAGTACTTC. Its translation: CASSFAGGAETQYF.

V usage is TRBV29-1 and J usage is TRBJ2-1, with unresolved D. CDR3 length: 12 residues. Germline V gives CDR1 SQVTM, CDR2 ANQGSEA. Trimming pared 3 bases from V and 1 base from J, leaving 4 bases between. CDR3 in DNA: TGCAGCGTTGAGGATTCCTACAATGAGCAGTTCTTC. Amino acids: CSVEDSYNEQFF.

V and J are TRBV6-1 and TRBJ2-7; the D is unclear. This CDR3 comprises 16 residues. Germline V gene sequence: CDR1 MNHNS, CDR2 SASEGT. Trimming shortened V by 8 bases and J by 4 bases, and 24 bases separated the two germline ends. CDR3 region: CASALAEALHAYEQYF. Here the CDR3 DNA reads TGTGCCAGCGCCCTGGCAGAAGCGCTGCATGCTTACGAGCAGTACTTC.

This clonotype showed up just a few times. V is TRBV7-9 and J is TRBJ2-7, with 9 bases matching TRBD1. Germline loops: CDR1 SEHNR, CDR2 FQNEAQ (reference sequence). CDR3 length equals 15 residues. V was clipped by 8 bases and J by 2 bases; unmatched bases: 10. CDR3 amino acids: CASGRSGQGAYEQYF. DNA of the CDR3: TGTGCCAGCGGCAGATCGGGACAGGGCGCCTACGAGCAGTACTTC.

In DNA form, the CDR3 reads TGTGCCGCAGGGACATACAATGAGCAGTTCTTC. It translates to CAAGTYNEQFF. This chain connects TRBV6-6 to TRBJ2-1, with D possibly matching TRBD1 (6 bases). Germline CDR1 reads MNHNY; CDR2 reads SVGAGI (reference sequence). V lost 11 bases and J 4 bases, leaving 9 bases between the germline ends. The CDR3 runs to 11 residues.

The chain carries TRBV19 and TRBJ1-4, with D perhaps TRBD1 (5 bases). The V gene's germline CDR1 is LNHDA and CDR2 SQIVND (reference sequence). The length of the CDR3 is 14 residues. Trimming stripped 9 bases from V and 0 bases from J, with 11 bases between. CDR3 DNA: TGTGCCAGCCGGCGGGGGGCAACTAATGAAAAACTGTTTTTT. Translating gives CASRRGATNEKLFF. The full variable domain, its missing parts supplied by reference TRBV19 and TRBJ1-4, is DGGITQSPKYLFRKEGQNVTLSCEQNLNHDAMYWYRQDPGQGLRLIYYSQIVNDFQKGDIAEGYSVSREKKESFPLTVTSAQKNPTAFYLCASRRGATNEKLFFGSGTQLSVL.